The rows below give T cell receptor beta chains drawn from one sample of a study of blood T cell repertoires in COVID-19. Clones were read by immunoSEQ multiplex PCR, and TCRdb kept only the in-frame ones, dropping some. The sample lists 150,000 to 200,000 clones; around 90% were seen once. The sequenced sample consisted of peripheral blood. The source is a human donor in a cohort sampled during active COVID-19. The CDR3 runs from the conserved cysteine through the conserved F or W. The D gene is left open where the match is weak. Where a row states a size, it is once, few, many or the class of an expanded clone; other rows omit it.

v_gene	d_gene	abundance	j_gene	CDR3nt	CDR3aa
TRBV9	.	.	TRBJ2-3	TGTGCCAGCAGCGTAGTGGACTATATGGCAGATACGCAGTATTTT	CASSVVDYMADTQYF
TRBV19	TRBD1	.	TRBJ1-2	TGTGCCAGTAGTGTACAGGGGGATACCGACTATGGCTACACCTTC	CASSVQGDTDYGYTF
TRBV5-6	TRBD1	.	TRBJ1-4	TGTGCCAGCAGCCATCGGGGACAGGGTAATGAAAAACTGTTTTTT	CASSHRGQGNEKLFF
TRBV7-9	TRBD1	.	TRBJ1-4	TGTGCCAGCAGCGGATGGGACAGGGTTAATGAAAAACTGTTTTTT	CASSGWDRVNEKLFF
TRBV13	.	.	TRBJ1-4	TGTGCCAGCAGCTTGGGACGCCCAGGGGTTAATGAAAAACTGTTTTTT	CASSLGRPGVNEKLFF
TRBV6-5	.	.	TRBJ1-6	TGTGCCAGCAGGCGCCAGGATAATTCACCCCTCCACTTT	CASRRQDNSPLHF
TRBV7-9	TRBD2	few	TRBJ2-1	TGTGCCAGCAGCTTAAACGGGGGGTCCTACAATGAGCAGTTCTTC	CASSLNGGSYNEQFF
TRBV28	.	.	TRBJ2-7	TGTGCCAGCGAGTTCCGCCAAAACTACGAGCAGTACTTC	CASEFRQNYEQYF
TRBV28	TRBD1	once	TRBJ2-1	TGTGCCAGCAGTTCTGGACAGGGAAGGTACAATGAGCAGTTCTTC	CASSSGQGRYNEQFF
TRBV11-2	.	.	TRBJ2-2	TGTGCCAGCAGCCCTAATTCCGGGAACACCGGGGAGCTGTTTTTT	CASSPNSGNTGELFF
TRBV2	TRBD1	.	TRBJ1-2	TGTGCCAGCAGTGCACAGGGGTGGAGCTATGGCTACACCTTC	CASSAQGWSYGYTF
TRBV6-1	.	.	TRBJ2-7	TGTGCCAGCAGTGAGCCCCGCAGGGATGACGAGCAGTACTTC	CASSEPRRDDEQYF
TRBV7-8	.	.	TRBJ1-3	TGTGCCAGCAGCTTAGGTACAGGGACGGTTTCTGGAAACACCATATATTTT	CASSLGTGTVSGNTIYF
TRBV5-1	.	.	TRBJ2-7	TGCGCCAGCAGCTTTGGGGCATACGAGCAGTACTTC	CASSFGAYEQYF
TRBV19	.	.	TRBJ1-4	TGTGCCAGTAGTTTCCAGGGTAGTAATGAAAAACTGTTTTTT	CASSFQGSNEKLFF
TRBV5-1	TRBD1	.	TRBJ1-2	TGCGCCAGCAGCTCCCCTCCGGGACAGCTAGACTATGGCTACACCTTC	CASSSPPGQLDYGYTF
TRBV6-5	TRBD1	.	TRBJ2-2	TGTGCCAGCAGCCGGGACAGGGGGTCCGGGGAGCTGTTTTTT	CASSRDRGSGELFF
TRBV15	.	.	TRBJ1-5	TGTGCCACCAGCAGGGACAGCCTTCGGCAGCCCCAGCATTTT	CATSRDSLRQPQHF
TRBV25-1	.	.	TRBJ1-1	TGTGCCAGCAGTGGGGGGATAATACAGGGAACAATGAACACTGAAGCTTTCTTT	CASSGGIIQGTMNTEAFF
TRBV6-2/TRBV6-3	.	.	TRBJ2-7	TGTGCCAGCAGTTACTCGGGCCCCCCTGTCTACGAGCAGTACTTC	CASSYSGPPVYEQYF
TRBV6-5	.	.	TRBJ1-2	TGTGCCAGCAGGGCTCGAGGCAGCCCAGAGGGCTACACCTTC	CASRARGSPEGYTF
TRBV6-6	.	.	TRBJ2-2	TGTGCCAGCAGTGTCCGCCAGTACACCGGGGAGCTGTTTTTT	CASSVRQYTGELFF
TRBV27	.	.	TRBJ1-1	TGTGCCAGCAGTTTGAGCAGGGACACTGAAGCTTTCTTT	CASSLSRDTEAFF
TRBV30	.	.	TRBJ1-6	TGTGCCTGGAGCCGACGAGGTGATAATTCACCCCTCCACTTT	CAWSRRGDNSPLHF
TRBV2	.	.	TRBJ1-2	TGTGCCAGCGTTGTCGGTAGAGATGGCTACACCTTC	CASVVGRDGYTF
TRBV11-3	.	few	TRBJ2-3	TGTGCCAGCAGCTTCACTCTCCCGGGGTTCGGCACAGATACGCAGTATTTT	CASSFTLPGFGTDTQYF
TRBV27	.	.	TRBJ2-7	TGTGCCAGCTACCCCGGGGTAGCTAAGCCTTACGAGCAGTACTTC	CASYPGVAKPYEQYF
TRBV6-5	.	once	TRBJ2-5	TGTGCCAGCAGTTACGGGTGGTTGCGGGGAAGGGAGACCCAGTACTTC	CASSYGWLRGRETQYF
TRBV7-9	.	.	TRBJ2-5	TGTGCCAGCAGCTTAGTTCTTGGCGGAGGAGAGACCCAGTACTTC	CASSLVLGGGETQYF
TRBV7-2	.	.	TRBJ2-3	TGTGCCAGCAGCTCCGAGGGCCCGACGCAGTATTTT	CASSSEGPTQYF
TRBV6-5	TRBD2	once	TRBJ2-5	TGTGCCAGCAGTTTTGGTCGGGGGGGGCAAGAGACCCAGTACTTC	CASSFGRGGQETQYF
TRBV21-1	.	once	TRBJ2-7	TGTGCCAGCAGCAAAGAGGAGGGCTGGGCCTACGAGCAGTACTTC	CASSKEEGWAYEQYF
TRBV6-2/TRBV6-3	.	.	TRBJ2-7	TGTGCCAGCAGTTTGTCCCGGGAGCAGTACTTC	CASSLSREQYF
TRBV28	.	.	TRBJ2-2	TGTGCCAGCAGTTTGGGGGGGAACACCGGGGAGCTGTTTTTT	CASSLGGNTGELFF
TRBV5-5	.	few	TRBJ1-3	TGTGCCAGCAGCTTGGTCTCCTCCGGAAACACCATATATTTT	CASSLVSSGNTIYF
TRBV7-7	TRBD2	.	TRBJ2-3	TGTGCCAGCAGCTTAGGGTTGCTTTTGAGCGGGGGGGCCGACGGAGGCACAGATACGCAGTATTTT	CASSLGLLLSGGADGGTDTQYF